A selection of T cell receptor beta chains follows, all from one sample in a study of T cell responses to AZD1222 COVID-19 vaccine. Method: immunoSEQ multiplex PCR; TCRdb's copy keeps in-frame clones and lacks some. This table has around 120,000 clones, 80% to 90% appearing once. This specimen consisted of peripheral blood, obtained 28 days after the second AZD1222 dose. Receptors were obtained from an adult who received the AZD1222 COVID-19 vaccine. Each CDR3 is given with its conserved first and last residue. Each record gives: clone size, J gene, D gene, V gene, CDR3 DNA, CDR3 protein. A D gene is named only where the DNA matches it firmly. Clone size is shown for a subset of rows, as once, few, many or a class of expanded clone.

>.|TRBJ2-7|TRBD1|TRBV19
TGTGCCAGTAGTTCAGCGACAGGGAAGCAGTACTTC
CASSSATGKQYF
>.|TRBJ1-2|.|TRBV18
TGTGCCAGCTCACCAGGGACGGCTTATGGCTACACCTTC
CASSPGTAYGYTF
>few|TRBJ1-1|.|TRBV10-1
TGCGCCAGCAGTGCGGGTTTCGGGAGCACTGAAGCTTTCTTT
CASSAGFGSTEAFF
>.|TRBJ2-3|TRBD2|TRBV7-9
TGTGCCAGCAGCCTCGGAGGCCCCTCTAGCGGGGGGGCCTCAGATACGCAGTATTTT
CASSLGGPSSGGASDTQYF
>.|TRBJ1-4|.|TRBV7-6
TGTGCCAGCAGCTTAGTGGGGGGAAAACTGTTTTTT
CASSLVGGKLFF
>.|TRBJ2-1|.|TRBV5-1
TGCGCCAGCAGCTTGGGTCACAATGAGCAGTTCTTC
CASSLGHNEQFF
>.|TRBJ1-3|.|TRBV27
TGTGCCTCTAACCGGGGAATGAATTCGGGAAACACCATATATTTT
CASNRGMNSGNTIYF
>once|TRBJ2-1|.|TRBV5-6
TGTGCCAGCAGCTTGGCGGACAGACCCTACAATGAGCAGTTCTTC
CASSLADRPYNEQFF
>.|TRBJ1-6|.|TRBV7-8
TGTGCCAGCAGCTCCGGTGTGCGGGACGATTCACCCCTCCACTTT
CASSSGVRDDSPLHF
>once|TRBJ2-2|TRBD1|TRBV7-3
TGTGCCAGCAGCTTAAATTTTCGGACAGGGTCCGGGGAGCTGTTTTTT
CASSLNFRTGSGELFF
>.|TRBJ1-4|TRBD1|TRBV28
TGTGCCAGCCAAGACAGGGAGAGTGAAAAACTGTTTTTT
CASQDRESEKLFF
>.|TRBJ2-7|.|TRBV30
TGTGCCTGGAGTGTATCCGGGTTTGGGTACGAGCAGTACTTC
CAWSVSGFGYEQYF
>.|TRBJ2-7|TRBD1|TRBV12-5
TGTGCTAGTGGCTATGACAGGGGTTTTTACGAGCAGTACTTC
CASGYDRGFYEQYF
>.|TRBJ2-2|TRBD1|TRBV15
TGTGCCACCAGCAGAGGGGGACAGTTCCGTGGGGAGCTGTTTTTT
CATSRGGQFRGELFF
>.|TRBJ2-5|.|TRBV9
TGTGCCAGCAACCACGAAGGCAAGTACCAAGAGACCCAGTACTTC
CASNHEGKYQETQYF
>.|TRBJ1-4|.|TRBV5-1
TGCGCCAGCAGCTTAAGGAGTTCCCGGAGTGAAAAACTGTTTTTT
CASSLRSSRSEKLFF
>.|TRBJ1-4|.|TRBV3-1/TRBV3-2
TGTGCCAGCAGCTACGGGACCGACCCAACTAATGAAAAACTGTTTTTT
CASSYGTDPTNEKLFF
>.|TRBJ2-7|TRBD2|TRBV28
TGTGCCAGCATCCAGCCGGGGAGGGTAACCTACGAGCAGTACTTC
CASIQPGRVTYEQYF
>.|TRBJ2-5|.|TRBV9
TGTGCCAGCAGCGTAACCTACAAAGAGACCCAGTACTTC
CASSVTYKETQYF
>.|TRBJ1-1|.|TRBV29-1
TGCAGCGGTCTGACGGGGAACACTGAAGCTTTCTTT
CSGLTGNTEAFF
>once|TRBJ2-2|.|TRBV3-1/TRBV3-2
TGTGCCAGCAGCCGGGACACCCTCAGGGGCGGGGAGCTGTTTTTT
CASSRDTLRGGELFF
>few|TRBJ1-4|.|TRBV6-6
TGTGCCAGCAGGCCCCGACAGATTGCAACTAATGAAAAACTGTTTTTT
CASRPRQIATNEKLFF
>.|TRBJ1-5|TRBD1|TRBV5-6
TGTGCCAGCAGCTCCCTACAGGGGGCCAATCAGCCCCAGCATTTT
CASSSLQGANQPQHF
>few|TRBJ2-2|TRBD2|TRBV7-2
TGTGCCAGCAGCACGGGACTAGGGTGGGGCGGGGAGCTGTTTTTT
CASSTGLGWGGELFF
>once|TRBJ1-2|.|TRBV6-6
TGTGCCAGCAGGCAGGGGTCGAACTATGGCTACACCTTC
CASRQGSNYGYTF
>.|TRBJ2-5|.|TRBV4-3
TGCGCCAGCAGCCAAGATGCGGATCTAGGCAAAGAGACCCAGTACTTC
CASSQDADLGKETQYF
>.|TRBJ1-5|.|TRBV19
TGTGCCAGTAGTGACAGACACGGGCAGCCCCAGCATTTT
CASSDRHGQPQHF
>.|TRBJ1-2|.|TRBV6-5
TGTGCCAGCAGAGACGGGGGGGGCAGGTATGGCTACACCTTC
CASRDGGGRYGYTF
>.|TRBJ1-2|TRBD1|TRBV12-3/TRBV12-4
TGTGCCAGCAGGACAGGGGGATACTATGGCTACACCTTC
CASRTGGYYGYTF
>.|TRBJ2-5|.|TRBV6-5
TGTGCCAGCAGTTACGATTGGCGCCCAGAGACCCAGTACTTC
CASSYDWRPETQYF
>.|TRBJ1-2|.|TRBV13
TGTGCCAGCAGCTTAGTAGGCAGGGAGAGGATCAACTACACCTTC
CASSLVGRERINYTF
>.|TRBJ1-5|.|TRBV19
TGTGCCAGTAGTTTCGATGGGACGTATCAGCCCCAGCATTTT
CASSFDGTYQPQHF
>.|TRBJ1-2|.|TRBV3-1/TRBV3-2
TGTGCCAGCAGCCCGGCCTCTAACTATGGCTACACCTTC
CASSPASNYGYTF
>few|TRBJ2-5|.|TRBV7-6
TGTGCCAGCAGCTTATCGCTAAGCCAGATCTCGATGGCCCAGTACTTC
CASSLSLSQISMAQYF
>.|TRBJ1-5|.|TRBV6-5
TGTGCCAGCAGCCCGATGGACGGCAATCAGCCCCAGCATTTT
CASSPMDGNQPQHF
>.|TRBJ2-5|.|TRBV27
TGTGCCAGCAGTTTTTTCGGGGGGCTGGAAGAGACCCAGTACTTC
CASSFFGGLEETQYF